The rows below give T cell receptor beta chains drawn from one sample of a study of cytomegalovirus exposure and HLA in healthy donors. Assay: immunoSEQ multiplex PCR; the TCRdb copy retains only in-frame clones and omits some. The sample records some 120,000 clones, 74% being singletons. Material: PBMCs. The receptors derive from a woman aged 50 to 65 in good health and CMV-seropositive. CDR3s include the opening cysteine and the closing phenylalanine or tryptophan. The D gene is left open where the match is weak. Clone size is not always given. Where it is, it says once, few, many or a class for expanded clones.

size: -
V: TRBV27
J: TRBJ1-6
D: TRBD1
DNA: TGTGCCAGCAGTGGCGGGACAGCTGAATTCAATTATTCACCCCTCCACTTT
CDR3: CASSGGTAEFNYSPLHF

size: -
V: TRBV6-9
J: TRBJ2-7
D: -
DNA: TGTGCCAGCACAATAGAGGGCCCCTACGAGCAGTACTTC
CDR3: CASTIEGPYEQYF

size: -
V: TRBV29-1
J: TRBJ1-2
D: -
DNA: TGCAGCGTTGAGAACAGGGAGCGGATGGATGGCTACCCCTTC
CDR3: CSVENRERMDGYPF

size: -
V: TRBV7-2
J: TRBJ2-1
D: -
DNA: TGTGCCAGCAGCCCCCCCTTCCCCGAGTCCTACAATGAGCAGTTCTTC
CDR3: CASSPPFPESYNEQFF

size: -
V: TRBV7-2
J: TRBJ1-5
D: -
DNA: TGTGCCAGCAGCTTAGATTCCAGGCTTGGGCCCCAGCATTTT
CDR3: CASSLDSRLGPQHF

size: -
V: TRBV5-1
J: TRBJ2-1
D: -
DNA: TGCGCCAGCAGCTTGATCAACAGAATTACCTACAATGAGCAGTTCTTC
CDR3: CASSLINRITYNEQFF

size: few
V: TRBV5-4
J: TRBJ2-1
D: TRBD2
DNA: TGTGCCAGCAGCTTGGGCGGGACTAGCGGGGATAATGAGCAGTTCTTC
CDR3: CASSLGGTSGDNEQFF

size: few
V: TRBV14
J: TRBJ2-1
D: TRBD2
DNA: TGTGCCAGCAGCCAGAGCGGGGGTAGTGGCAATGAGCAGTTCTTC
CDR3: CASSQSGGSGNEQFF

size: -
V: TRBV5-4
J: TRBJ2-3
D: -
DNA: TGTGCCAGCACGAGCGCGTGGGATACGCAGTATTTT
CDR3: CASTSAWDTQYF

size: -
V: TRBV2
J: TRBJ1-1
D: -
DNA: TGTGCCAGCAGTGTTGGGCAGGGATGGACTGAAGCTTTCTTT
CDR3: CASSVGQGWTEAFF

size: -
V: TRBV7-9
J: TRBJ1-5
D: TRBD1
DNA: TGTGCCAGCGCAGGGACAGAAAGAAATCAGCCCCAGCATTTT
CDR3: CASAGTERNQPQHF

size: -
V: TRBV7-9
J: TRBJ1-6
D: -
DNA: TGTGCCAGCAGCTCGCCCCAGGGCAAAAATAATTCACCCCTCCACTTT
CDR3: CASSSPQGKNNSPLHF

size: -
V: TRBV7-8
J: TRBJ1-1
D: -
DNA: TGTGCCAGCAGCAGGGGTAACACTGAAGCTTTCTTT
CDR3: CASSRGNTEAFF

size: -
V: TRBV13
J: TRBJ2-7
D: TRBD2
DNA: TGTGCCAGCAGCTCCTTGGGGGGGAGGGGAAGCGAGCAGTACTTC
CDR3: CASSSLGGRGSEQYF

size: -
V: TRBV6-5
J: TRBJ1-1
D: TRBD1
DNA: TGTGCCAGCGCGGACAGGGACCCCATGAACACTGAAGCTTTCTTT
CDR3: CASADRDPMNTEAFF

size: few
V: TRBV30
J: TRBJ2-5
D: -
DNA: TGTGCCTGGAGCTACCGGAGCTCCCAAGAGACCCAGTACTTC
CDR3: CAWSYRSSQETQYF

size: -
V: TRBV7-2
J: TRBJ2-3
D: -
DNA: TGTGCCAGCAGCTTAGCGAGGGCCACAGATACGCAGTATTTT
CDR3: CASSLARATDTQYF

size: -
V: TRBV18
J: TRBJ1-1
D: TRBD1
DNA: TGTGCCAGCTCACCACGGACAGGGATCACTGAAGCTTTCTTT
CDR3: CASSPRTGITEAFF

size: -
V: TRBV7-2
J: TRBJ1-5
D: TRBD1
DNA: TGTGCCAGCAGCTCGGGGGGGACAGCTAATCAGCCCCAGCATTTT
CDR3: CASSSGGTANQPQHF

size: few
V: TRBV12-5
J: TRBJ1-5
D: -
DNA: TGTGCTAGTGGTTTTCAGTCCGATCAGCCCCAGCATTTT
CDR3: CASGFQSDQPQHF

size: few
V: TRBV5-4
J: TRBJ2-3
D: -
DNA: TGTGCCAGCAAAGAAGGAGGGGGGGCGGGGGATACGCAGTATTTT
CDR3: CASKEGGGAGDTQYF

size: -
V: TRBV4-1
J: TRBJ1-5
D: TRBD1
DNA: TGCGCCAGCAGCCAATTGTTGACAGGGAATCAGCCCCAGCATTTT
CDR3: CASSQLLTGNQPQHF

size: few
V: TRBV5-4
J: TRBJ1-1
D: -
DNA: TGTGCCAGCAGCTATGGAGCAGGGATGAACACTGAAGCTTTCTTT
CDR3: CASSYGAGMNTEAFF

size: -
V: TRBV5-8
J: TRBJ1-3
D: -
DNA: TGTGCCAGCAGCTTGGGCAGGTTCTCTGGAAACACCATATATTTT
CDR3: CASSLGRFSGNTIYF

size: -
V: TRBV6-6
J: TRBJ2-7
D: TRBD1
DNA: TGTGCCAGCAGTTACTTTTCCGGGACAGGGGTGAACGAGCAGTACTTC
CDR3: CASSYFSGTGVNEQYF

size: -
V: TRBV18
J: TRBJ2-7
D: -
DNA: TGTGCCAGCTCACCGTCAGGGGTAAGCGACGAGCAGTACTTC
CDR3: CASSPSGVSDEQYF

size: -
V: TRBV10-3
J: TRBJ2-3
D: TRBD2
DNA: TGTGCCATCAGGGGAACGACTAGCGGGGGAACAGATACGCAGTATTTT
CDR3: CAIRGTTSGGTDTQYF

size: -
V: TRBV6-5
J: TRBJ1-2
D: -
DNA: TGTGCCAGCAGGGGAGGGGCCCAGGCCTACCATTTC
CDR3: CASRGGAQAYHF

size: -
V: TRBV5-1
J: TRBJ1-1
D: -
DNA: TGCGCCAGCAGCTGGGGCGGGGGTCGGACTGAAGCTTTCTTT
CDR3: CASSWGGGRTEAFF

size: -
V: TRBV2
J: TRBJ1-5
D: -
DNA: TGTGCCAGCGAAAGGGGCGATCAGCCCCAGCATTTT
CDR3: CASERGDQPQHF

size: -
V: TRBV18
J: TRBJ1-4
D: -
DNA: TGTGCCAGTTCGACTAAGGGCGGGGAAAAACTGTTTTTT
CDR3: CASSTKGGEKLFF

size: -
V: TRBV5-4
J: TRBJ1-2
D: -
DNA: TGTGCCAGCAGCTTCGAACAGAACTATGGCTACACCTTC
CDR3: CASSFEQNYGYTF

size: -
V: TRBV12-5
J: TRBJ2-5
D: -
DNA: TGTGCTAGTGGTTTGGGCCAGGGGATACAAGAGACCCAGTACTTC
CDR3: CASGLGQGIQETQYF

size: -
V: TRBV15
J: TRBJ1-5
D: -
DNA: TGTCCCACCAGCAGAGATAAGCGGGGAGATCAGCCCCAGCATTTT
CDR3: CPTSRDKRGDQPQHF

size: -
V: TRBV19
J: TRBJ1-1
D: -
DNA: TGTGCCAGTGAGACCCTCGGGACTGAAGCTTTCTTT
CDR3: CASETLGTEAFF

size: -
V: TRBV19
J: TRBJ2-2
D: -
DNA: TGTGCCAGTAGACGTTTGGGGGGGAACACCGGGGAGCTGTTTTTT
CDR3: CASRRLGGNTGELFF

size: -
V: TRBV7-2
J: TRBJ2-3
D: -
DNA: TGTGCCAGCAGCTCAGACCCCGCCAGGGGAGATACGCAGTATTTT
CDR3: CASSSDPARGDTQYF

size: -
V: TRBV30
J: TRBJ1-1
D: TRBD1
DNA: TGTGCCTGGAGCCAAGGACAGGGGACTGAAGCTTTCTTT
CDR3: CAWSQGQGTEAFF

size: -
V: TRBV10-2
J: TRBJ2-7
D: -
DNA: TGCGCCAGCAGTGAGTGCAGGGCTTGTGAGCAGTACTTC
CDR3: CASSECRACEQYF

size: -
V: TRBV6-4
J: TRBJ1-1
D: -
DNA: TGTGCCAGCAGTCTTGCGATGAACACTGAAGCTTTCTTT
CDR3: CASSLAMNTEAFF

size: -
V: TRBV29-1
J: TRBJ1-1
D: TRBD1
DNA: TGCAGCGTTGCCGGGACAGGACGATCCCCGTTT
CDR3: CSVAGTGRSPF

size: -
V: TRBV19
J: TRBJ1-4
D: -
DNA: TGTGCCAGTACCCCCGGACAGAATAATGAAAAACTGTTTTTT
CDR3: CASTPGQNNEKLFF

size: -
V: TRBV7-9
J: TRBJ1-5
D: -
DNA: TGTTCCAGCAGCGCTTCGGGGGGGCATAGCAATCAGCCCCAGCATTTT
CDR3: CSSSASGGHSNQPQHF

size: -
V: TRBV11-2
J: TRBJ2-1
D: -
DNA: TGTGCCAGCAGCCGAGAGGGATATGAGCAGTTCTTC
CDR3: CASSREGYEQFF

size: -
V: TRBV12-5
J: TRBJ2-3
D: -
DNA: TGTGCTAGTGGTTTGGTACTACACATCAGCACAGATACGCAGTATTTT
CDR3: CASGLVLHISTDTQYF

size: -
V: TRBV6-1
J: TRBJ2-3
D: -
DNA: TGTGCCAGCAGTGAAAGGCGGATTAGCACAGATACGCAGTATTTT
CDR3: CASSERRISTDTQYF

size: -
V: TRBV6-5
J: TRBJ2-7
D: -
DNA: TGTGCCAGCAGCCCCGGGACATTCAACTACGAGCAGTACTTC
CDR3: CASSPGTFNYEQYF

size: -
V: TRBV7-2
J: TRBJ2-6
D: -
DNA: TGTGCCAGCAGCCCGGAGACAGGGAGGCCTGGGGCCAACGTCCTGACTTTC
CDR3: CASSPETGRPGANVLTF

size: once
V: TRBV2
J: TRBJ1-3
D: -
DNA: TGTGCCAGCAAGCGGGGAGACACCTCTGGAAACACCATATATTTT
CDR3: CASKRGDTSGNTIYF

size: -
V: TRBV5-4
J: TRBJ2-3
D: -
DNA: TGTGCCAGCAGCTTAGAAGGGCGGACTAGCACAGATACGCAGTATTTT
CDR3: CASSLEGRTSTDTQYF

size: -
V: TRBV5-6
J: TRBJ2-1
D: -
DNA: TGTGCCAGCAGCCTGACAGGAATTGGGTACAATGAGCAGTTCTTC
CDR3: CASSLTGIGYNEQFF

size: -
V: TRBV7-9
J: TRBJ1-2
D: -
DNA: TGTTCCAGCAGCTTGGGCAGGGAAAACTATGGCTACACCTTC
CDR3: CSSSLGRENYGYTF

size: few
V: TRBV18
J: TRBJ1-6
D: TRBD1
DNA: TGTGCCAGCTCAAGAGGACAGGGAGTTAATTCACCCCTCCACTTT
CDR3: CASSRGQGVNSPLHF

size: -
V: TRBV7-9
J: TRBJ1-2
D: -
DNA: TGTGCCAGCAGCTGGGAGGGCACCTATGGCTACACCTTC
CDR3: CASSWEGTYGYTF

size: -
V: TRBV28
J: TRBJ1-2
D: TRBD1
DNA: TGTGCCAGCAGTATGACAGGGTCACCCCCTTATGGCTACACCTTC
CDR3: CASSMTGSPPYGYTF